The 23 T cell receptor beta chains below come from one sample, sequenced in a study of T cells in Graves' hyperthyroidism and ophthalmopathy. What was amplified from RNA transcripts were TCR beta CDR3 regions. An initial round of RT-PCR targeting the TCR CDR3 relied on the HTBI primer set. TCRdb passed the multiplex PCR reads through MiXCR, listing each CDR3 protein once. The data contain under 40,000 distinct CDR3 sequences, approximately 50% of them singletons. The sequenced sample consisted of blood. The receptors shown here come from a woman aged 35 to 49 with Graves' ophthalmopathy.

This clonotype is categorized as medium-sized. DNA of the CDR3: TGCAGTGCTGACGCATATCCCAGCAATCAGCCCCAGCATTTT. Its translation is CSADAYPSNQPQHF. J is TRBJ1-5 and V is TRBV20-1; D is unclear. The CDR3 is made up of 14 amino acids. The V gene lost 5 bases and the J gene lost 1 base, with 12 bases spanning the gap. The germline V gene has CDR1 DFQATT and CDR2 SNEGSKA (reference sequence).

This sequence joins TRBV15 and TRBJ2-1; TRBD2 agrees at 11 bases. Germline V gene lookup returns CDR1 LNHNV and CDR2 YYDKDF (reference sequence). This CDR3 is built from 16 residues. J was trimmed by 4 bases and V by 2 bases; bases with no gene match: 4. CDR3 loop: CATSRPGTSGYNEQFF. CDR3 in DNA: TGTGCCACCAGCAGACCCGGGACTAGCGGATACAATGAGCAGTTCTTC.

This clonotype came up many times. The chain uses TRBV12-3 or TRBV12-4 and TRBJ2-1, with D possibly matching TRBD2 (7 bases). The CDR3 sequence is 14 residues long. V lost 3 bases, J lost 4 bases, and 10 bases lay in between. The CDR3 region is CASSFGGAYNEQFF. The CDR3 DNA follows: TGTGCCAGCAGTTTTGGGGGGGCATACAATGAGCAGTTCTTC.

At least ten counts were recorded for this clonotype. The chain recombines TRBV20-1 with TRBJ1-2, with no clear D. The V gene's germline CDR1 is DFQATT and CDR2 SNEGSKA (reference sequence). CDR3 size: 15 residues. V was clipped by 0 bases and J by 2 bases, with 13 bases between them. CDR3 in amino acids: CSARDWGSQNYGYTF. For the CDR3, the DNA is TGCAGTGCTAGAGATTGGGGAAGTCAGAACTATGGCTACACCTTC.

The table lists this clonotype with many counts. The rearrangement joins TRBV10-3 to TRBJ1-1, with 10 bases that match TRBD1. Trimming took 4 bases from V and 4 from J; bases not matched to a gene: 6. This CDR3 has 15 residues. Germline V gene data show CDR1 as ENHRY and CDR2 as SYGVKD. The chain's CDR3 is CAISGTGGAGTEAFF. CDR3 nucleotide sequence: TGTGCCATCAGTGGGACAGGGGGAGCGGGCACTGAAGCTTTCTTT.

Details on this clonotype: A much bigger clone sits one base away, suggesting this may be a read error. The J gene is TRBJ2-1, the V gene TRBV7-2; 10 bases map to TRBD2. Germline V gene data show CDR1 as SGHTA and CDR2 as FQGNSA. The V and J ends lost 5 bases and 8 bases, in that order; junction bases with no gene match: 12. This CDR3 is built from 16 residues. The chain's CDR3 is CASSQDWSSGRDEQFF. The CDR3 DNA is TGTGCCAGCAGCCAAGATTGGTCTAGCGGGAGAGATGAGCAGTTCTTC.

This rearrangement joins TRBV29-1 to TRBJ1-2; a possible D gene is TRBD1 (5 bases). The V and J ends lost 4 bases and 2 bases respectively, with 5 bases between them. The germline CDR1 and CDR2 sequences are SQVTM and ANQGSEA. CDR3 length: 11 residues. The DNA for the CDR3 is TGCAGCGTTGGGGGGAACTATGGCTACACCTTC. Protein product: CSVGGNYGYTF.

This clonotype was recorded at least ten times. The chain couples TRBV27 to TRBJ1-1; D remains unclear. The CDR3 consists of 16 residues. Trimming took off 5 bases at V and 2 bases at J, with 18 bases between the two ends. CDR1 is MNHEY and CDR2 is SMNVEV in the germline V gene (reference sequence). CDR3 amino acids: CASSPPKTRTNTEAFF. The CDR3 DNA sequence: TGTGCCAGCAGTCCGCCCAAGACAAGGACTAACACTGAAGCTTTCTTT.

This clonotype was found a few times. A much larger clone differs from this one at a single base, so this may be a read error. V and J are TRBV6-5 and TRBJ1-2; no clear D gene. The CDR3 runs to 15 residues. The V gene lost 7 bases and the J gene lost 0 bases, with 15 bases spanning the gap. CDR1 MNHEY and CDR2 SVGAGI come from the germline V gene. The CDR3 protein is CASNYGKTTNYGYTF. CDR3 bases: TGTGCCAGCAACTACGGTAAAACAACTAACTATGGCTACACCTTC.

J is TRBJ1-2 and V is TRBV24-1; 7 bases align to TRBD1. Per germline, CDR1 KGHDR and CDR2 SFDVKD. With V trimmed by 3 bases and J by 7 bases, 4 bases remained unmatched. This CDR3 contains 13 residues. CDR3 in amino acids: CATSDAGGVGYTF. The CDR3, as DNA: TGTGCCACCAGTGATGCAGGGGGGGTTGGCTACACCTTC.

In its sample, this clonotype was seen many times. The genes are TRBV7-3 and TRBJ2-1; 7 nucleotides match TRBD2. The germline gives CDR1 SGHTA, CDR2 FQGTGA. V was pared by 4 bases and J by 8 bases, with 14 bases of the junction left unmatched. The CDR3 has 16 residues. The CDR3 DNA follows: TGTGCCAGCAGCTCTAGCCAAGCTAGCGGTTCTGATGAGCAGTTCTTC. Protein sequence: CASSSSQASGSDEQFF.

There are many counts of this clonotype. V usage is TRBV7-2 and J usage is TRBJ2-1; 10 nucleotides agree with TRBD2. Trimming took 5 bases from V and 8 from J; bases not matched to a gene: 12. Per germline, CDR1 SGHTA and CDR2 FQGNSA. This CDR3 contains 16 residues. As DNA, the CDR3 is TGTGCCAGCAGCATCCGGGGGGGGACTAGCGTCCATGAGCAGTTCTTC. Translating gives CASSIRGGTSVHEQFF.

This clonotype is categorized as medium-sized (0.01 to 0.1%). The chain links TRBV9 to TRBJ2-5; D remains unclear. Trimming removed 3 bases at V and 0 bases at J, with 3 bases between. CDR1 is SGDLS and CDR2 is YYNGEE in the germline V gene. The CDR3 spans 12 residues. Here the CDR3 DNA reads TGTGCCAGCAGCGGAGACCAAGAGACCCAGTACTTC. It specifies CASSGDQETQYF.

This chain joins TRBV12-3 or TRBV12-4 and TRBJ2-6; D call uncertain. Trimming stripped 2 bases from V and 4 bases from J, with 6 bases between. This CDR3 comprises 14 residues. The CDR3 DNA reads TGTGCCAGCAGTTTAATCCCCGGGGCCAACGTCCTGACTTTC. It yields the protein CASSLIPGANVLTF.

As for this clonotype: One base away lies a much larger clone, so this may be a sequencing read error. The chain links TRBV28 to TRBJ1-4; TRBD1 matches 10 bases. Trimming took 7 bases from V and 10 from J; bases not matched to a gene: 6. CDR3 length equals 13 residues. The germline gives CDR1 MDHEN, CDR2 SYDVKM. CDR3 in amino acids: CASTLGQGVKLFF. In DNA, the CDR3 is TGTGCCAGCACCCTTGGACAGGGGGTAAAACTGTTTTTT.

This clonotype was observed at least ten times. The genes are TRBV12-3 or TRBV12-4 and TRBJ2-2; 12 bases agree with TRBD2. The ends lost 2 bases at V and 10 bases at J; junction bases unmatched: 5. This CDR3 region has 15 residues. The CDR3 here is CASSLILAGGAELFF. The CDR3 DNA is TGTGCCAGCAGTTTAATCCTAGCGGGGGGGGCGGAGCTGTTTTTT.

This clonotype was detected once. V gene TRBV2 combines with J gene TRBJ1-6; 9 bases fit TRBD1. CDR1 and CDR2 (germline): SNHLY, FYNNEI. The CDR3 is 13 residues long. The chain's CDR3 is CASQDRGNSPLHF. The CDR3, as DNA: TGTGCTTCTCAGGACAGGGGAAATTCACCCCTCCACTTT.

The V gene is TRBV7-2, the J gene TRBJ2-7, with 7 bases aligning to TRBD1. Trimming removed 5 bases from V and 2 bases from J; junction bases left unmatched: 6. Germline V gene sequence: CDR1 SGHTA, CDR2 FQGNSA. The CDR3 totals 14 residues. The CDR3 protein is CASSPHGTAYEQYF. CDR3 DNA sequence: TGTGCCAGCAGCCCCCACGGGACAGCCTACGAGCAGTACTTC. The whole variable domain, filled in from reference TRBV7-2 and TRBJ2-7, reads GAGVSQSPSNKVTEKGKDVELRCDPISGHTALYWYRQSLGQGLEFLIYFQGNSAPDKSGLPSDRFSAERTGGSVSTLTIQRTQQEDSAVYLCASSPHGTAYEQYFGPGTRLTVT.

J is TRBJ1-2 and V is TRBV19, with a tentative D call TRBD1 (5 bases). V dropped 7 bases and J dropped 8 bases, with 14 bases sitting between them. Per germline, CDR1 LNHDA and CDR2 SQIVND (reference sequence). The CDR3 sequence is 12 residues long. CDR3 sequence reads: CASKSGLAGYTF. The CDR3 DNA reads as TGTGCCAGTAAATCGGGACTAGCGGGCTACACCTTC.

As for this clonotype: Compared with germline, one end of the junction differs, possibly owing to a read error. This rearrangement joins TRBV20-1 to TRBJ2-3, with D possibly being TRBD1 or TRBD2 (5 bases each). Germline V lookup: CDR1 DFQATT, CDR2 SNEGSKA (reference sequence). The CDR3 totals 14 residues. The CDR3 DNA reads as TGCAGTGCAAGAGAGGGGAAAAGCACAGATACGCAGTATTTT. It codes for CSAREGKSTDTQYF.

This clonotype came up once. DNA of the CDR3: TGTGCCAGCAGTGAAGAGGGCTCTGGCTACACCTTC. It yields the protein CASSEEGSGYTF. The chain recombines TRBV6-4 with TRBJ1-2, with D hard to call. V was pared by 3 bases and J by 7 bases, with 9 bases between. This CDR3 has 12 amino acids. CDR1 is MRHNA and CDR2 is SNTAGT in the germline V gene.

This clonotype appeared many times. This chain links TRBV19 with TRBJ2-5; 8 bases line up with TRBD1. Germline V gene sequence: CDR1 LNHDA, CDR2 SQIVND (reference sequence). J lost 1 base, V lost 4 bases, and 5 bases had no gene match. This CDR3 contains 15 residues. The CDR3 region has the DNA TGTGCCAGTAGTACCGGACAGGGAGTCCAAGAGACCCAGTACTTC. This translates into CASSTGQGVQETQYF.

This clonotype came up many times. The J gene is TRBJ2-7, the V gene TRBV11-2; 11 nucleotides align to TRBD2. This CDR3 comprises 20 residues. The V and J ends lost 0 bases and 0 bases, in that order; junction bases with no gene match: 13. The germline V gene encodes CDR1 SGHAT and CDR2 FQNNGV. The CDR3 is CASSLDGLAGDYRSSYEQYF. The CDR3 region has the DNA TGTGCCAGCAGCTTAGATGGACTAGCGGGTGACTATAGAAGCTCCTACGAGCAGTACTTC.